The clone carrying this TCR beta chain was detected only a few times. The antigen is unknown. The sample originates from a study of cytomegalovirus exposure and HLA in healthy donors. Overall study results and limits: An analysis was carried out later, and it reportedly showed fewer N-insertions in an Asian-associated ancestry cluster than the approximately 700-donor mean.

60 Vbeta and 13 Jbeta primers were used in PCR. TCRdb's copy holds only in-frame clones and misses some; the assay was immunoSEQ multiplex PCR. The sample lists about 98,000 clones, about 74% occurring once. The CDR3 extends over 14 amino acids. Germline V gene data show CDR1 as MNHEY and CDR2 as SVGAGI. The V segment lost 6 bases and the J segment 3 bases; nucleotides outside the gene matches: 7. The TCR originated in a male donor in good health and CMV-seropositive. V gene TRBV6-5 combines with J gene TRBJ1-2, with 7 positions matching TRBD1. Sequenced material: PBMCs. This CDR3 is CASRKAGGYYGYTF. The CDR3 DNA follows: TGTGCCAGCAGAAAAGCAGGGGGTTACTATGGCTACACCTTC.